This entry lists 19 T cell receptor beta chains sequenced from one sample in a study of blood T cell repertoires in COVID-19. Here immunoSEQ multiplex PCR was the method, and the copy in TCRdb shows in-frame clones only, minus some. The table has approximately 230,000 clones, 70% to 85% seen once; the top ten hold about 15%. The sequenced sample was PBMCs or T cells enriched from blood (not recorded which). The receptors were sampled from a man aged 40-49 years who had recovered from COVID-19.

The chain recombines TRBV28 with TRBJ2-7; 8 bases map to TRBD2. The CDR3 consists of 14 residues. With V trimmed by 4 bases and J by 7 bases, 9 bases remained unmatched. Looked up from germline, CDR1 is MDHEN and CDR2 is SYDVKM. The CDR3 here is CASSSRGGLREQYF. In DNA form, the CDR3 reads TGTGCCAGCAGTTCCCGGGGGGGTTTGAGGGAGCAGTACTTC.

This clone was counted only a few times. The chain recombines TRBV21-1 with TRBJ1-5; the table's D call, TRBD1, was not checked against the DNA. TRBV21-1 is noted as a pseudogene. The CDR3 is 15 residues long. CDR3 in amino acids: CASVLPGHQDQPQHF. The DNA of the CDR3 is TGTGCCAGCGTACTCCCGGGACATCAAGATCAGCCCCAGCATTTT.

The rearrangement links TRBV5-1 to TRBJ2-7; no clear D. V was clipped by 0 bases and J by 2 bases, with 6 bases between them. The germline V gene has CDR1 SGHRS and CDR2 YFSETQ. This CDR3 has 13 amino acids. The CDR3 DNA reads TGCGCCAGCAGCTTGGGGCCCCCCTACGAGCAGTACTTC. Amino acids: CASSLGPPYEQYF.

The sample holds one count of this clone. In DNA form, the CDR3 reads TGCGCCAGCAGCCAATCCAGCGGGGTCTCACACGCAGATACGCAGTATTTT. Translated: CASSQSSGVSHADTQYF. J is TRBJ2-3 and V is TRBV4-3; 7 nucleotides agree with TRBD2. The CDR3 runs to 17 residues. Germline V gene lookup returns CDR1 LGHNA and CDR2 YSLEER. Losses at the gene ends were 2 bases for V and 4 bases for J; bases not matched to a gene: 12.

V usage is TRBV2 and J usage is TRBJ1-5; 10 bases fit TRBD1. Germline V gene sequence: CDR1 SNHLY, CDR2 FYNNEI. The CDR3 extends over 14 amino acids. The J segment lost 4 bases and the V segment lost 7 bases, leaving 4 bases of the junction unmatched. CDR3 sequence: CASIRDRGNQPQHF. The CDR3 DNA reads as TGTGCCAGCATACGGGACAGGGGTAATCAGCCCCAGCATTTT.

The chain uses TRBV30 and TRBJ1-2; 10 bases match TRBD1. The ends lost 1 base at V and 6 bases at J; junction bases unmatched: 5. Germline values: CDR1 GTSNPN, CDR2 SVGIG (reference sequence). The CDR3 extends over 14 amino acids. The CDR3 reads CAWSARTGGDGYTF. As DNA, the CDR3 is TGTGCCTGGAGTGCGAGGACAGGGGGGGATGGCTACACCTTC.

This chain links TRBV12-3 or TRBV12-4 with TRBJ2-7; 7 bases agree with TRBD1. This CDR3 region has 12 residues. After removal of 6 bases from V and 4 bases from J, the junction contained 3 bases not matched to a gene. The CDR3 DNA is TGTGCCAGCAGCTCGGACAGGTACGAGCAGTACTTC. Protein: CASSSDRYEQYF.

The chain joins TRBV6-5 to TRBJ1-2; 9 bases are a match to TRBD1. J lost 8 bases, V lost 2 bases, and 6 bases had no gene match. CDR3 size: 14 residues. Germline CDR1 and CDR2: MNHEY and SVGAGI. CDR3 nucleotide sequence: TGTGCCAGCAGTTACATCTCGGGACAGGGCGGCTACACCTTC. This encodes CASSYISGQGGYTF.

This rearrangement joins TRBV28 to TRBJ1-2; D perhaps matches TRBD1 (5 bases). Germline V gene data show CDR1 as MDHEN and CDR2 as SYDVKM. V was clipped by 6 bases and J by 3 bases, with 23 bases between them. CDR3 size: 17 residues. CDR3 sequence reads: CASSPRGPPRPHYGYTF. The CDR3 DNA reads as TGTGCCAGCAGCCCGCGGGGCCCACCTCGACCCCACTATGGCTACACCTTC.

The rearrangement uses TRBV19 and TRBJ1-2; D possibly corresponds to TRBD1 (5 bases). This CDR3 is built from 14 residues. Trimming took off 1 base at V and 6 bases at J, with 12 bases between the two ends. Germline loops: CDR1 LNHDA, CDR2 SQIVND (reference sequence). Here the CDR3 reads CASSIGTLKHGYTF. The DNA for the CDR3 is TGTGCCAGTAGTATAGGGACACTCAAACATGGCTACACCTTC.

The rearrangement joins TRBV7-2 to TRBJ1-4; 9 nucleotides agree with TRBD1. The CDR3 contains 15 residues. Germline V gene data show CDR1 as SGHTA and CDR2 as FQGNSA. The V gene end was trimmed by 5 bases and the J gene end by 7 bases; junction bases not matched to a gene: 8. CDR3 DNA: TGTGCCAGCAGCCTCCCCGGGACAGGGTCTGAAAAACTGTTTTTT. This sequence encodes CASSLPGTGSEKLFF.

The rearrangement uses TRBV5-8 and TRBJ2-1; perhaps TRBD1 as D (5 bases). V dropped 4 bases and J dropped 13 bases, with 18 bases sitting between them. The CDR3 covers 13 residues. In germline, CDR1 is SGHTS, CDR2 YDEGEE. The CDR3 nucleotides read TGTGCCAGCAGCCTGCCAGGGTTAGGGCAACAGTTCTTC. The encoded protein is CASSLPGLGQQFF.

The CDR3 coding sequence is TGTGCCAGCAGCCAAAGTCCAGGGGGCGAAGAAAAACTGTTTTTT. Amino acids: CASSQSPGGEEKLFF. This sequence joins TRBV4-2 and TRBJ1-4, with 8 bases that match TRBD1. This CDR3 has 15 amino acids. The trim removed 2 bases at V and 8 bases at J, leaving 7 bases unmatched. The germline V gene encodes CDR1 LGHNA and CDR2 YNFKEQ.

The chain is built from TRBV18 and TRBJ1-1; 7 positions agree with TRBD1. The V and J ends lost 3 bases and 1 base, in that order; junction bases with no gene match: 5. This CDR3 comprises 15 residues. Germline V CDR1 and CDR2: KGHSH, LQKENI. CDR3 region: CASSPMTGPNTEAFF. As DNA, the CDR3 is TGTGCCAGCTCACCGATGACAGGGCCGAACACTGAAGCTTTCTTT. The variable domain in full, with the rest retrieved from reference TRBV18 and TRBJ1-1, is NAGVMQNPRHLVRRRGQEARLRCSPMKGHSHVYWYRQLPEEGLKFMVYLQKENIIDESGMPKERFSAEFPKEGPSILRIQQVVRGDSAAYFCASSPMTGPNTEAFFGQGTRLTVV.

The V gene is TRBV3-1 (or the pseudogene TRBV3-2), the J gene TRBJ1-2, with D perhaps TRBD1 (5 bases). Germline CDR1 LGHDT, CDR2 YNNKEL (reference sequence). The CDR3 contains 13 residues. Trimming left V 1 base short and J 7 bases short, with 10 bases between. The CDR3, as DNA: TGTGCCAGCAGCCAAGGGGGGGAAGGTGGCTACACCTTC. This sequence encodes CASSQGGEGGYTF.

The CDR3 sequence: CASTGRAGSPLHF. DNA of the CDR3: TGTGCCAGCACGGGCAGGGCAGGTTCACCCCTCCACTTT. V gene TRBV7-2 combines with J gene TRBJ1-6; a weak D match, TRBD1 (5 bases). The CDR3 has 13 residues. CDR1 and CDR2 (germline): SGHTA, FQGNSA. The ends were cut back, 7 bases at V and 9 bases at J, with 13 bases in the middle.

The chain links TRBV6-1 to TRBJ1-1; TRBD1 matches 9 bases. Germline CDR1 and CDR2: MNHNS and SASEGT. The J segment lost 2 bases and the V segment lost 4 bases, leaving 11 bases of the junction unmatched. The CDR3 is made up of 17 amino acids. The CDR3 bases are TGTGCCAGCAGTGCGGGACAGGGTCAGGGATCTAACACTGAAGCTTTCTTT. Residues: CASSAGQGQGSNTEAFF.

This rearrangement joins TRBV5-4 to TRBJ1-2; no firm D call. The CDR3 length is 14 residues. Germline CDR1 reads SGHNT; CDR2 reads YYREEE (reference sequence). V shed 6 bases and J shed 2 bases, with 14 bases lying between them. The CDR3 nucleotides read TGTGCCAGCATTCTGAGGGAGGGCAACTATGGCTACACCTTC. This gives the protein CASILREGNYGYTF.

The chain employs TRBV5-1 and TRBJ1-6; 8 nucleotides agree with TRBD1. After removal of 5 bases from V and 7 bases from J, the junction contained 5 bases not matched to a gene. This CDR3 has 14 residues. Germline V gives CDR1 SGHRS, CDR2 YFSETQ. CDR3 region: CASSYGQGNSPLHF. The CDR3 DNA reads TGCGCCAGCAGTTACGGACAGGGAAATTCACCCCTCCACTTT.